The rows below give T cell receptor beta chains drawn from one sample of a study of blood T cell repertoires in COVID-19. TCRdb's table, derived via immunoSEQ multiplex PCR, lists solely in-frame clones and lacks some. The sample lists just over 20,000 clones, more than 75% occurring once. Material: peripheral blood. Source of these receptors: a middle-aged man with active COVID-19. The conserved cysteine and the conserved F or W are not part of the CDR3 here. The size field is filled for only some rows; it gives once, few, many or a size class.

V gene	clone size	J gene	CDR3 protein
TRBV6-5	-	TRBJ2-2	ASRLRQGAVGELF
TRBV4-1	few	TRBJ1-5	ASSQGQAGNQPQH
TRBV5-1	-	TRBJ2-7	ASSLGGRGPSRGLGEQY
TRBV14	-	TRBJ2-2	ASSQDRQGVTGELF
TRBV7-6	-	TRBJ2-5	ASSLEGLAEETQY
TRBV30	-	TRBJ2-7	AWTGPTYEQY
TRBV4-3	-	TRBJ2-3	ASSRLMTDTQY
TRBV6-6	-	TRBJ2-5	ASSSRTSLQTQY
TRBV5-1	-	TRBJ1-1	ASSGGGLTGGEAF
TRBV3-1/TRBV3-2	-	TRBJ2-7	ASSRGVQSYEQY
TRBV15	-	TRBJ1-5	ATSSIRGRSNQPQH
TRBV29-1	-	TRBJ2-2	SVLNRDRGNTGELF
TRBV29-1	-	TRBJ2-3	SFTTGWDTQY
TRBV3-1/TRBV3-2	-	TRBJ2-2	ASSLQGPGELF
TRBV9	-	TRBJ1-2	ASSVTNYGYT
TRBV28	-	TRBJ1-5	ASGTERSNQPQH
TRBV6-5	-	TRBJ2-3	ASSWLGGGTDTQY
TRBV7-8	-	TRBJ1-5	ASSLGTGGADQPQH
TRBV4-3	-	TRBJ2-5	ASSQDLFQETQY
TRBV7-9	-	TRBJ2-4	ASSLASDIRRNIQY
TRBV7-2	once	TRBJ2-5	ASSFTSWETQY
TRBV20-1	-	TRBJ2-7	SASGRGRYEQY
TRBV5-5	once	TRBJ2-2	ASSLRRTANTGELF
TRBV4-1	-	TRBJ1-3	ASSQVAGISGNTIY
TRBV24-1	-	TRBJ2-2	ATSDTTGAYTGELF